The 2 T cell receptor beta chains below were found in one sample sequenced in a study of blood T cells in healthy people across ages (dated by TCRdb to between 2015 and 2016). The method was 5' RACE. Sequencing took place on an Illumina HiSeq 2500. A second PCR of roughly 7 to 11 cycles was performed with a sample-barcoded 5' primer and a J-beta primer mix. TCRdb reran the public reads through fastp at Q25 and MiXCR, keeping productive beta chains. Rows are combined by CDR3 protein, so each entry shows the most common genes and DNA. Across this sample there are fewer than 1 million distinct CDR3 sequences, with 40% to 50% seen only once. The top ten hold roughly 19% of the sample. Specimen: blood. Source of these receptors: a man aged 60-69 years in good health.

This clonotype was observed a few times. The genes are TRBV20-1 and TRBJ2-7, with D tentatively TRBD2 (6 bases). Germline loops: CDR1 DFQATT, CDR2 SNEGSKA (reference sequence). CDR3 length: 12 amino acids. Trimming removed 5 bases at V and 2 bases at J, with 10 bases between. CDR3 amino acids: CSAGGETYEQYF. CDR3 DNA sequence: TGCAGTGCTGGCGGGGAAACCTACGAGCAGTACTTC.

The chain employs TRBV12-3 or TRBV12-4 and TRBJ2-2, with TRBD1 identical over 10 bases. The trim removed 5 bases at V and 7 bases at J, leaving 4 bases unmatched. The CDR3 is 14 amino acids. CDR3 in DNA: TGTGCCAGCAGTAGACAGGGGGCTTTCGGGGAGCTGTTTTTT. Its translation is CASSRQGAFGELFF.